Each of the 26 T cell receptor beta chains below was sequenced from the same sample in a study of blood T cell repertoires in COVID-19. Sequencing used immunoSEQ multiplex PCR; TCRdb keeps in-frame clones, though not all of them. The sample lists about 190,000 clones, nearly 90% seen once, with approximately 0.62% in the top ten. The specimen was peripheral blood. These TCRs come from a middle-aged man with acute or convalescent COVID-19.

In its sample, this clone was seen once. The rearrangement joins TRBV7-2 to TRBJ2-2, with 8 bases that match TRBD2. CDR1 is SGHTA and CDR2 is FQGNSA in the germline V gene. This CDR3 comprises 18 residues. Trimming cost V 1 base and J 2 bases; bases outside gene matches: 9. CDR3 loop: CASSLGLRGASNTGELFF. The CDR3 DNA follows: TGTGCCAGCAGCTTAGGGCTGCGGGGGGCCTCAAACACCGGGGAGCTGTTTTTT.

The chain employs TRBV19 and TRBJ1-4; D remains ambiguous. Germline-derived CDR1 and CDR2 are LNHDA and SQIVND (reference sequence). The CDR3 runs to 15 residues. V dropped 6 bases and J dropped 6 bases, with 17 bases sitting between them. CDR3 in DNA: TGTGCCAGTAGCAAAAACGGCCGCCGGGATGAAAAACTGTTTTTT. Translating gives CASSKNGRRDEKLFF.

The chain carries TRBV5-8 and TRBJ2-7; D perhaps matches TRBD2 (5 bases). The V end was cut by 4 bases, the J end by 6 bases, with 8 bases between. Germline-derived CDR1 and CDR2 are SGHTS and YDEGEE. The CDR3 contains 11 residues. CDR3 in amino acids: CASSPGVEQYF. The CDR3 DNA reads as TGTGCCAGCAGCCCCGGGGTCGAGCAGTACTTC.

The chain has TRBV6-2 or TRBV6-3 and TRBJ2-7, with TRBD1 identical over 9 bases. With V trimmed by 3 bases and J by 3 bases, 3 bases remained unmatched. Looked up from germline, CDR1 is MNHEY and CDR2 is SVGEGT. CDR3 length equals 14 residues. The CDR3 protein is CASSYRGQGYEQYV. Here the CDR3 DNA reads TGTGCCAGCAGTTATCGGGGACAGGGCTACGAGCAGTACGTC.

The chain couples TRBV5-1 to TRBJ2-7; perhaps TRBD2 as D (5 bases). The CDR3 is made up of 14 amino acids. Germline values: CDR1 SGHRS, CDR2 YFSETQ. Trimming took off 5 bases at V and 1 base at J, with 13 bases between the two ends. The CDR3 DNA reads as TGCGCCAGCAGTACTCGGGGTTTGTCCTACGAGCAGTACTTC. Encoded protein: CASSTRGLSYEQYF.

V and J are TRBV11-2 and TRBJ2-1, with a tentative D call TRBD1 (5 bases). The CDR3 is 16 amino acids. Germline CDR1 is SGHAT and CDR2 is FQNNGV. The V end lost 3 bases, the J end lost 2 bases, and 14 bases lay between the germline ends. The CDR3 reads CASSLNFQGTYNEQFF. CDR3 nucleotide sequence: TGTGCCAGCAGCTTGAACTTCCAGGGCACCTACAATGAGCAGTTCTTC.

The rearrangement joins TRBV6-1 to TRBJ2-3; D gene unclear. CDR1 and CDR2 (germline): MNHNS, SASEGT. The CDR3 has 12 amino acids. V was trimmed by 6 bases and J by 7 bases, leaving 11 bases between them. CDR3 region: CASSEERNTQYF. The CDR3 DNA sequence: TGTGCCAGCAGCGAGGAAAGGAATACGCAGTATTTT.

This chain uses TRBV19 with TRBJ1-1; the match to TRBD1 covers 7 bases. Germline V lookup: CDR1 LNHDA, CDR2 SQIVND (reference sequence). This CDR3 contains 15 residues. Trimming removed 4 bases from V and 0 bases from J; junction bases left unmatched: 5. This chain's CDR3 is CASSRDSQMNTEAFF. For the CDR3, the DNA is TGTGCCAGTAGTAGGGACAGTCAAATGAACACTGAAGCTTTCTTT.

This clone has a single count. V usage is TRBV2 and J usage is TRBJ2-7; the match to TRBD1 covers 9 bases. Germline V gene sequence: CDR1 SNHLY, CDR2 FYNNEI. The CDR3 is made up of 15 amino acids. The J segment lost 0 bases and the V segment lost 4 bases, leaving 4 bases of the junction unmatched. The CDR3 loop reads CASSGRDRVSYEQYV. The CDR3 bases are TGTGCCAGCAGTGGCCGGGACAGGGTCTCCTACGAGCAGTACGTC.

The rearrangement joins TRBV18 to TRBJ1-5; TRBD1 might be the D (6 bases). CDR1 is KGHSH, CDR2 LQKENI, per germline. The germline V and J ends were trimmed by 3 bases and 0 bases, with 9 bases remaining between them. CDR3 length equals 15 residues. In DNA, the CDR3 is TGTGCCAGCTCACCGACAGGTAATAGCAATCAGCCCCAGCATTTT. It yields the protein CASSPTGNSNQPQHF.

The V call is TRBV7-3, the J call TRBJ1-2, with D tentatively TRBD1 (5 bases). This CDR3 has 14 residues. The V end was cut by 5 bases, the J end by 6 bases, with 16 bases between. Germline-derived CDR1 and CDR2 are SGHTA and FQGTGA. This CDR3 is CASSPTSDSDGYTF. DNA of the CDR3: TGTGCCAGCAGCCCAACCTCTGACAGTGATGGCTACACCTTC.

The chain links TRBV7-8 to TRBJ2-7, with 11 bases that match TRBD1. The junction had 3 bases not matched to a gene; V was cut back by 5 bases and J by 3 bases. This CDR3 has 14 amino acids. In germline, CDR1 is SGHVS, CDR2 FQNEAQ. The CDR3 bases are TGTGCCAGCAGCACAGGGACAGGGGGCTACGAGCAGTACTTC. Amino acids: CASSTGTGGYEQYF. Combining the CDR3 with reference TRBV7-8 and TRBJ2-7 gives the whole variable domain GAGVSQSPRYKVAKRGQDVALRCDPISGHVSLFWYQQALGQGPEFLTYFQNEAQLDKSGLPSDRFFAERPEGSVSTLKIQRTQQEDSAVYLCASSTGTGGYEQYFGPGTRLTVT.

This chain uses TRBV4-2 with TRBJ2-1, with 12 bases matching TRBD2. The CDR3 is 19 residues long. Per germline, CDR1 LGHNA and CDR2 YNFKEQ. V lost 1 base and J lost 0; bases outside the gene matches: 7. CDR3 sequence (DNA): TGTGCCAGCAGCCAAGGACTAGCGGGAGCGGGCACCTCCTACAATGAGCAGTTCTTC. Residues: CASSQGLAGAGTSYNEQFF.

The chain joins TRBV3-1 (or the pseudogene TRBV3-2) to TRBJ2-4; 12 bases align to TRBD2. The V gene end was trimmed by 2 bases and the J gene end by 6 bases; junction bases not matched to a gene: 5. Germline-derived CDR1 and CDR2 are LGHDT and YNNKEL (reference sequence). The CDR3 has 16 amino acids. CDR3 sequence: CASSQPSGGVGNIQYF. As DNA, the CDR3 is TGTGCCAGCAGCCAACCTAGCGGGGGGGTCGGAAACATTCAGTACTTC.

V gene TRBV2 combines with J gene TRBJ1-1; 9 bases fit TRBD1. This CDR3 is built from 13 residues. V was clipped by 6 bases and J by 3 bases; unmatched bases: 2. Germline V gene data show CDR1 as SNHLY and CDR2 as FYNNEI. In nucleotides, the CDR3 is TGTGCCAGCAGGAGGGACAGGGACACTGAAGCTTTCTTT. Residues: CASRRDRDTEAFF.

The V call is TRBV11-2, the J call TRBJ1-1; the D gene is possibly TRBD1 (5 bases). The V end lost 8 bases, the J end lost 1 base, and 23 bases lay between the germline ends. From germline, CDR1 is SGHAT and CDR2 FQNNGV. CDR3 length equals 17 residues. CDR3 sequence: CASRSGGYGLPNTEAFF. CDR3 coding DNA: TGTGCCAGCCGCTCCGGGGGGTACGGATTACCGAACACTGAAGCTTTCTTT.

This chain links TRBV18 with TRBJ2-7, with 9 bases aligning to TRBD2. V lost 5 bases, J lost 3 bases, and 11 bases stayed unmatched. The CDR3 length is 16 residues. Germline V gene data show CDR1 as KGHSH and CDR2 as LQKENI. This CDR3 reads CASSASGLAVGYEQYF. CDR3 DNA: TGTGCCAGCTCAGCATCGGGACTAGCTGTCGGCTACGAGCAGTACTTC.

V and J are TRBV7-9 and TRBJ2-2, with D possibly being TRBD2 (7 bases). The V end was cut by 3 bases, the J end by 2 bases, with 13 bases between. The CDR3 totals 16 residues. CDR1 is SEHNR, CDR2 FQNEAQ, per germline (reference sequence). CDR3 residues: CASSLGGGPNTGELFF. The CDR3 DNA reads TGTGCCAGCAGCTTGGGCGGGGGCCCTAACACCGGGGAGCTGTTTTTT.

This chain connects TRBV27 to TRBJ2-7, with D perhaps matching TRBD1 (5 bases). The CDR3 is made up of 13 amino acids. Trimming took 0 bases from V and 6 from J, leaving 9 bases between them. CDR1 MNHEY and CDR2 SMNVEV come from the germline V gene (reference sequence). The CDR3 loop is CASSLSGRGEQYF. CDR3 bases: TGTGCCAGCAGTTTATCCGGTAGGGGCGAGCAGTACTTC.

The gene calls are TRBV18 and TRBJ2-7; 7 nucleotides match TRBD1. The V gene's germline CDR1 is KGHSH and CDR2 LQKENI. Unmatched junction bases numbered 8, after V lost 2 bases and J lost 7 bases. The CDR3 length is 14 residues. CDR3 residues: CASSPRQGLGEQYV. In DNA form, the CDR3 reads TGTGCCAGCTCACCAAGACAGGGTTTGGGGGAGCAGTACGTC.

In this sample, this clone turned up once. The chain recombines TRBV4-3 with TRBJ1-1, with TRBD1 matching 10 bases. Germline V gene data show CDR1 as LGHNA and CDR2 as YSLEER. The CDR3 has 12 residues. With V trimmed by 3 bases and J by 10 bases, 2 bases remained unmatched. The CDR3 reads CASSQGDRGAFF. CDR3 in DNA: TGCGCCAGCAGCCAGGGGGACAGGGGAGCTTTCTTT.

The V call is TRBV7-6, the J call TRBJ2-1; TRBD2 might be the D (5 bases). The V end lost 3 bases, the J end lost 7 bases, and 7 bases lay between the germline ends. The CDR3 is 12 amino acids. The germline gives CDR1 SGHVS, CDR2 FNYEAQ. The DNA for the CDR3 is TGTGCCAGCAGCTTGGGAGCTAATGAGCAGTTCTTC. It encodes CASSLGANEQFF.

The CDR3 loop is CASSLTGLGSDEQFF. The CDR3 nucleotides are TGTGCCAGCAGCTTAACAGGGTTAGGCTCGGATGAGCAGTTCTTC. The chain employs TRBV7-9 and TRBJ2-1; a weak D match, TRBD1 (6 bases). The CDR3 has 15 residues. In germline, CDR1 is SEHNR, CDR2 FQNEAQ (reference sequence). The V end was cut by 2 bases, the J end by 8 bases, with 16 bases between.

The chain couples TRBV12-3 or TRBV12-4 to TRBJ1-1, with no clear D. V lost 6 bases and J lost 5, with 13 bases in between. The CDR3 contains 13 residues. CDR3 loop: CASSRGRETEAFF. Here the CDR3 DNA reads TGTGCCAGCAGCCGGGGAAGGGAGACTGAAGCTTTCTTT.

V gene TRBV19 combines with J gene TRBJ2-3, with 12 bases lining up with TRBD2. V dropped 1 base and J dropped 7; count of bases not matched to a gene: 3. The CDR3 loop spans 15 amino acids. CDR1 and CDR2 from the germline V gene are LNHDA and SQIVND (reference sequence). The CDR3 is CASSIGLAGAYTQYF. The DNA for the CDR3 is TGTGCCAGTAGTATAGGACTAGCGGGGGCATATACGCAGTATTTT.

The rearrangement uses TRBV28 and TRBJ1-4, with unresolved D. V was clipped by 2 bases and J by 5 bases, with 9 bases between them. The length of the CDR3 is 14 residues. Germline assignment: CDR1 MDHEN and CDR2 SYDVKM. The CDR3 is CASSLAPLNEKLFF. CDR3 DNA sequence: TGTGCCAGCAGTTTAGCACCTCTAAATGAAAAACTGTTTTTT.